The clone carrying this TCR beta chain was observed at least ten times. Its antigen is currently unknown. Investigators amplified TCR beta CDR3 regions from RNA transcripts. HTBI primers primed a first-round RT-PCR, and a second-round multiplex PCR followed. TCRdb re-analysed the multiplex PCR reads in MiXCR, keeping a single row per CDR3 protein. The sample carries over a million distinct CDR3 sequences, around a third recorded once. The data originate from a study of Graves' ophthalmopathy and Graves' hyperthyroidism. Study background: In this cohort's terms, stable hyperthyroidism meant no ophthalmopathy by 18 months of follow-up.

Whole-study results and caveats: Ophthalmopathy cases were distinguished from stable hyperthyroidism by a 13-signature model, reaching about 91% sensitivity and roughly 80% specificity.

Patients in the hyperthyroidism group, adults aged 18 to 65, were newly diagnosed, under 2 months' duration. Sequenced: peripheral blood or thyroid tissue (not recorded which). This sequence originates from an adult man with Graves' hyperthyroidism.

The CDR3 reads CASSLARSHLQGGSYEQYF. DNA of the CDR3: TGTGCCAGCAGCTTAGCCAGGTCCCACCTACAGGGGGGCTCCTACGAGCAGTACTTC. The J gene is TRBJ2-7, the V gene TRBV7-8, with TRBD1 identical over 8 bases. The CDR3 is 19 residues long. With 0 bases clipped from V and 0 bases from J, the junction kept 13 bases outside the gene matches. CDR1 is SGHVS, CDR2 FQNEAQ, per germline.